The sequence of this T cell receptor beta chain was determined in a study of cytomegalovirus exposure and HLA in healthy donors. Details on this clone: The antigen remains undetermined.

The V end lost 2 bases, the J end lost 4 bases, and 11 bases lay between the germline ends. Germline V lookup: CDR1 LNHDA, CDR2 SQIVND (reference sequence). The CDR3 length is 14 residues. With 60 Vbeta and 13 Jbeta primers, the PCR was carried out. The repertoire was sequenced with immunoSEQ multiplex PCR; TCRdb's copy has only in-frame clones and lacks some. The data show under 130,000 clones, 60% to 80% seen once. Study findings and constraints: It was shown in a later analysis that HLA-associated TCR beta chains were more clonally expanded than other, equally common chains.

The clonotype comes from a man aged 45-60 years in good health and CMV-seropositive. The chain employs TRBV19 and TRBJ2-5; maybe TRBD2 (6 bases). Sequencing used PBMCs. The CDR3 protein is CASSIRGSGETQYF. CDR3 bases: TGTGCCAGTAGTATACGGGGGTCCGGAGAGACCCAGTACTTC.